This TCR beta chain came from a study of persistence of HIV-infected CD4 T cells. As concerns this clone: The antigen remains unidentified.

The immunoSEQ assay was version 4, run in survey mode. Clones were read by immunoSEQ multiplex PCR, and TCRdb kept only the in-frame ones, dropping some. The repertoire consists of roughly 32,000 clones, with 82% occurring once and the leading ten covering 18%. Cells were stimulated with overlapping HIV-1 Gag 15-mer peptides. Memory cells lacking CD40L and CD69 with high CD45RO were sorted. After removal of 0 bases from V and 11 bases from J, the junction contained 6 bases not matched to a gene. CDR3 length: 14 residues. CDR1 is LNHNV, CDR2 YYDKDF, per germline (reference sequence). Sequenced material: CD4+ T cells sorted from PBMCs after roughly 17-hour stimulation, taken from a patient who received antiretroviral therapy. This sequence was found in an adult woman with HIV who was CMV-seropositive. This chain joins TRBV15 and TRBJ1-2; 10 bases fit TRBD1. CDR3 coding DNA: TGTGCCACCAGCAGAGAGGGACAGGGGATGATGTACACCTTC. Translation: CATSREGQGMMYTF.